These 26 T cell receptor beta chains were sequenced from one sample in a study of blood T cell repertoires in COVID-19. The protocol was immunoSEQ multiplex PCR, while the TCRdb copy is restricted to in-frame clones and leaves out a portion. Of 150,000 to 200,000 clones detected, around four fifths appear once; the ten largest clones hold 5.2%. The sequenced sample consisted of peripheral blood. These receptors were obtained from a woman in her 30s with acute or convalescent COVID-19.

This clone has more than one count but fewer than ten. This chain links TRBV30 with TRBJ1-6; 7 bases line up with TRBD1. The V segment lost 8 bases and the J segment 6 bases; nucleotides outside the gene matches: 13. The CDR3 is 15 residues long. Germline assignment: CDR1 GTSNPN and CDR2 SVGIG (reference sequence). The CDR3 DNA reads TGTGCCGCAACTCTCCCCGGGACAGTTAATTCACCCCTCCACTTT. As protein: CAATLPGTVNSPLHF.

This sequence joins TRBV11-1 and TRBJ1-3; TRBD1 matches at 11 bases. Looked up from germline, CDR1 is SGHAT and CDR2 is FQDESV (reference sequence). The ends lost 5 bases at V and 3 bases at J; junction bases unmatched: 6. The CDR3 totals 16 residues. CDR3 DNA: TGTGCCAGCAGCCGGACAGGGGGCGCACATGGAAACACCATATATTTT. Translating gives CASSRTGGAHGNTIYF.

The chain joins TRBV19 to TRBJ1-2; 10 positions match TRBD1. V dropped 5 bases and J dropped 4; count of bases not matched to a gene: 10. The germline V gene encodes CDR1 LNHDA and CDR2 SQIVND (reference sequence). The CDR3 is 16 residues long. CDR3 protein: CASSSWGTGELYGYTF. The CDR3 DNA reads as TGTGCCAGTAGTTCATGGGGGACAGGGGAACTCTATGGCTACACCTTC. Based on the CDR3 plus reference TRBV19 and TRBJ1-2, the full variable domain is DGGITQSPKYLFRKEGQNVTLSCEQNLNHDAMYWYRQDPGQGLRLIYYSQIVNDFQKGDIAEGYSVSREKKESFPLTVTSAQKNPTAFYLCASSSWGTGELYGYTFGSGTRLTVV.

The chain employs TRBV7-2 and TRBJ2-7; 8 bases agree with TRBD1. The V and J ends lost 4 bases and 4 bases, in that order; junction bases with no gene match: 9. CDR3 length: 15 amino acids. Germline V gives CDR1 SGHTA, CDR2 FQGNSA. CDR3 region: CASSSGGRPTYEQYF. Here the CDR3 DNA reads TGTGCCAGCAGCTCAGGGGGCAGACCTACGTACGAGCAGTACTTC.

The V and J genes are TRBV12-3 or TRBV12-4 and TRBJ1-4; 7 nucleotides match TRBD1. The CDR3 covers 13 residues. Trimming cost V 5 bases and J 11 bases; bases outside gene matches: 8. This chain's CDR3 is CASSAPGQQKLFF. The CDR3 bases are TGTGCCAGCAGTGCCCCGGGACAGCAGAAACTGTTTTTT.

The gene calls are TRBV15 and TRBJ1-6, with D perhaps TRBD1 (5 bases). Germline V lookup: CDR1 LNHNV, CDR2 YYDKDF (reference sequence). V lost 0 bases to trimming and J lost 7 bases, with 10 bases between them. CDR3 size: 15 residues. CDR3 in amino acids: CATSRDRGENSPLHF. The CDR3 DNA is TGTGCCACCAGCAGAGATCGGGGGGAAAATTCACCCCTCCACTTT.

The V and J genes are TRBV6-4 and TRBJ2-2; 8 bases map to TRBD1. The V gene end was trimmed by 5 bases and the J gene end by 3 bases; junction bases not matched to a gene: 5. The V gene's germline CDR1 is MRHNA and CDR2 SNTAGT. The CDR3 is 15 residues long. The CDR3 nucleotides read TGTGCCAGCAGTCTCACAGGGGGGCACACCGGGGAGCTGTTTTTT. Amino acids: CASSLTGGHTGELFF.

This chain connects TRBV28 to TRBJ2-5; maybe TRBD2 (7 bases). Germline loops: CDR1 MDHEN, CDR2 SYDVKM. V was pared by 4 bases and J by 2 bases, with 17 bases between. This CDR3 has 16 amino acids. CDR3 amino acids: CASSYDPGGLQETQYF. CDR3 nucleotide sequence: TGTGCCAGCAGTTACGACCCCGGGGGGCTACAAGAGACCCAGTACTTC.

This clone was seen a handful of times. This chain uses TRBV3-1 (or the pseudogene TRBV3-2) with TRBJ2-4, with 9 bases aligning to TRBD2. In germline, CDR1 is LGHDT, CDR2 YNNKEL (reference sequence). The CDR3 sequence is 18 residues long. V dropped 0 bases and J dropped 0; count of bases not matched to a gene: 6. The CDR3 region has the DNA TGTGCCAGCAGCCAAGATGGGGCTAGCGGGGTAGCCAAAAACATTCAGTACTTC. Translating it yields CASSQDGASGVAKNIQYF.

This clone was counted only a few times. The V gene is TRBV5-4, the J gene TRBJ2-7, with a possible D match to TRBD1 (6 bases). CDR1 is SGHNT, CDR2 YYREEE, per germline (reference sequence). Trimming left V 4 bases short and J 6 bases short, with 20 bases between. The CDR3 is 15 amino acids. CDR3 DNA: TGTGCCAGCAGCACTTTCCTAGAGGGGGAAGGCGAGCAGTACTTC. Protein product: CASSTFLEGEGEQYF.

This chain links TRBV10-2 with TRBJ2-1; 8 nucleotides line up with TRBD2. V shed 5 bases, J shed 6 bases, and the junction held 12 bases outside the gene matches. From germline, CDR1 is WSHSY and CDR2 SAAADI. The CDR3 contains 16 residues. Here the CDR3 reads CASSRGRGGSINEQFF. The CDR3 region has the DNA TGCGCCAGCAGTAGGGGCCGGGGGGGTTCCATCAATGAGCAGTTCTTC.

The chain combines TRBV6-5 with TRBJ2-7; tentative D call: TRBD2 (5 bases). Trimming took 5 bases from V and 4 from J, leaving 18 bases between them. This CDR3 has 15 residues. The V gene's germline CDR1 is MNHEY and CDR2 SVGAGI. The CDR3 sequence: CASSTHGDRPYEQYF. CDR3 in DNA: TGTGCCAGCAGTACCCACGGGGATCGGCCGTACGAGCAGTACTTC.

V is TRBV10-3 and J is TRBJ1-1; D is possibly TRBD1 (6 bases). CDR3 length: 14 amino acids. V was shortened by 7 bases and J by 0 bases, with 12 bases between the two germline ends. Germline CDR1 and CDR2: ENHRY and SYGVKD. CDR3 region: CAIMSRDMNTEAFF. The CDR3, as DNA: TGTGCCATCATGAGCAGGGACATGAACACTGAAGCTTTCTTT.

V is TRBV19 and J is TRBJ1-4; TRBD1 might be the D (5 bases). The V gene lost 8 bases and the J gene lost 1 base, with 8 bases spanning the gap. Germline V CDR1 and CDR2: LNHDA, SQIVND (reference sequence). The CDR3 has 13 residues. CDR3 sequence (DNA): TGTGCCAGTGGGGGGGAAACTAATGAAAAACTGTTTTTT. Encoded protein: CASGGETNEKLFF.

The chain joins TRBV27 to TRBJ2-3, with 7 bases lining up with TRBD1. The CDR3 loop spans 15 amino acids. The V and J ends lost 2 bases and 1 base, in that order; junction bases with no gene match: 3. Germline loops: CDR1 MNHEY, CDR2 SMNVEV (reference sequence). The CDR3 is CASSLRDSRTDTQYF. In DNA form, the CDR3 reads TGTGCCAGCAGTTTAAGGGACAGCCGCACAGATACGCAGTATTTT.

The gene calls are TRBV2 and TRBJ2-7; maybe TRBD2 (6 bases). Germline values: CDR1 SNHLY, CDR2 FYNNEI. Trimming left V 6 bases short and J 3 bases short, with 15 bases between. This CDR3 spans 14 amino acids. The CDR3 bases are TGTGCCAGCAGGGGGGGACTGACAATCTACGAGCAGTACTTC. Protein sequence: CASRGGLTIYEQYF.

At least ten counts were recorded for this clone. The chain uses TRBV7-9 and TRBJ2-3; 13 nucleotides line up with TRBD2. V lost 5 bases and J lost 2; bases outside the gene matches: 13. In germline, CDR1 is SEHNR, CDR2 FQNEAQ (reference sequence). This CDR3 contains 19 residues. The CDR3, as DNA: TGTGCCAGCAGCCCCACGGGACTAGCGGGATCGAGGCCCACAGATACGCAGTATTTT. Encoded protein: CASSPTGLAGSRPTDTQYF. Full variable domain (missing parts from reference TRBV7-9 and TRBJ2-3): DTGVSQNPRHKITKRGQNVTFRCDPISEHNRLYWYRQTLGQGPEFLTYFQNEAQLEKSRLLSDRFSAERPKGSFSTLEIQRTEQGDSAMYLCASSPTGLAGSRPTDTQYFGPGTRLTVL.

The chain has TRBV29-1 and TRBJ2-1; 7 nucleotides align to TRBD1. The CDR3 sequence is 15 residues long. With V trimmed by 6 bases and J by 7 bases, 15 bases remained unmatched. The germline V gene encodes CDR1 SQVTM and CDR2 ANQGSEA. The CDR3 here is CSVEQGQGQGNEQFF. CDR3 coding DNA: TGCAGCGTCGAACAGGGGCAGGGGCAGGGGAATGAGCAGTTCTTC.

V and J are TRBV30 and TRBJ1-3; D possibly corresponds to TRBD1 (5 bases). Germline CDR1 reads GTSNPN; CDR2 reads SVGIG (reference sequence). Deletions cut 3 bases from V and 0 bases from J, with 9 bases between. The CDR3 has 14 amino acids. CDR3 sequence reads: CAWRAGNSGNTIYF. The DNA of the CDR3 is TGTGCCTGGAGAGCAGGGAACTCTGGAAACACCATATATTTT.

The genes are TRBV29-1 and TRBJ1-2; 9 positions agree with TRBD1. J was trimmed by 8 bases and V by 6 bases; bases with no gene match: 7. CDR3 length: 12 residues. CDR1 and CDR2 from the germline V gene are SQVTM and ANQGSEA. This CDR3 is CSVVGQGGGYTF. CDR3 nucleotide sequence: TGCAGCGTGGTGGGACAGGGAGGGGGCTACACCTTC.

Concerning this clone itself: A junction end diverges from the germline sequence, so it may reflect a read error. The chain combines TRBV11-2 with TRBJ2-7; 11 bases line up with TRBD2. This CDR3 has 20 residues. Germline lookup yields CDR1 SGHAT and CDR2 FQNNGV. CDR3 loop: CASSLDGMLVAGGGPYEQYF. The CDR3 DNA reads TGTGCCAGCAGCCTAGATGGGATGTTGGTAGCGGGGGGGGGCCCCTACGAGCAGTACTTC. Variable domain in full (rest from reference TRBV11-2 and TRBJ2-7): EAGVAQSPRYKIIEKRQSVAFWCNPISGHATLYWYQQILGQGPKLLIQFQNNGVVDDSQLPKDRFSAERLKGVDSTLKIQPAKLEDSAVYLCASSLDGMLVAGGGPYEQYFGPGTRLTVT.

As concerns this clone: Other DNA sequences in the sample encode the same CDR3. The rearrangement links TRBV6-2 or TRBV6-3 to TRBJ1-5, with D tentatively TRBD1 (6 bases). Trimming cost V 2 bases and J 7 bases, with 9 bases left between them. Germline-derived CDR1 and CDR2 are MNHEY and SVGEGT. This CDR3 is 13 amino acids long. The chain's CDR3 is CASSYGRGQPQHF. CDR3 coding DNA: TGTGCCAGCAGTTACGGGAGGGGGCAGCCCCAGCATTTT.

The chain links TRBV6-4 to TRBJ1-6, with unresolved D. In germline, CDR1 is MRHNA, CDR2 SNTAGT. The ends were cut back, 0 bases at V and 9 bases at J, with 9 bases in the middle. The CDR3 totals 14 residues. DNA for the CDR3: TGTGCCAGCAGTGACTCGGTAGGAGGTTCACCCCTCCACTTT. It is translated as CASSDSVGGSPLHF.

The rearrangement links TRBV30 to TRBJ1-2; 7 positions match TRBD1. Trimming took 7 bases from V and 8 from J; bases not matched to a gene: 10. Germline assignment: CDR1 GTSNPN and CDR2 SVGIG (reference sequence). CDR3 size: 12 residues. The CDR3 DNA reads as TGTGCCTACAACAGGGGAGTCGGAGGCTACACCTTC. This translates into CAYNRGVGGYTF. Full variable domain (outside the CDR3, taken from reference TRBV30 and TRBJ1-2): SQTIHQWPATLVQPVGSPLSLECTVEGTSNPNLYWYRQAAGRGLQLLFYSVGIGQISSEVPQNLSASRPQDRQFILSSKKLLLSDSGFYLCAYNRGVGGYTFGSGTRLTVV.

The table lists this clone with a count of one. The CDR3 DNA follows: TGTGCCAGCAGTCGTGGGGGGGTCTCCTACGAGCAGTACTTC. It encodes CASSRGGVSYEQYF. J is TRBJ2-7 and V is TRBV28; 7 bases map to TRBD2. The CDR3 contains 14 residues. With V trimmed by 5 bases and J by 0 bases, 4 bases remained unmatched. Germline CDR1 is MDHEN and CDR2 is SYDVKM.

V gene TRBV5-6 combines with J gene TRBJ1-5, with D tentatively TRBD1 (6 bases). Germline V gene sequence: CDR1 SGHDT, CDR2 YYEEEE. Trimming removed 4 bases at V and 8 bases at J, with 10 bases between. This CDR3 is built from 12 residues. CDR3 bases: TGTGCCAGCAGCATACAGGGTGAGCCCCAGCATTTT. It yields the protein CASSIQGEPQHF. Full variable domain (rest looked up from reference TRBV5-6 and TRBJ1-5): DAGVTQSPTHLIKTRGQQVTLRCSPKSGHDTVSWYQQALGQGPQFIFQYYEEEERQRGNFPDRFSGHQFPNYSSELNVNALLLGDSALYLCASSIQGEPQHFGDGTRLSIL.